The T cell receptor (beta chain) described here comes from a study of T cells in Graves' hyperthyroidism and ophthalmopathy. At the level of the study: It was at initial diagnosis, before any treatment, that peripheral blood was collected. Whole-study findings and limits: Stable hyperthyroidism was separated from ophthalmopathy by a model based on 13 V-J features. Model predictions of ophthalmopathy came a median around 6.5 months before onset.

For ophthalmopathy patients, the Clinical Activity Score was at least 3 and the NOSPECS grade at least 4; duration was under 3 months. With V trimmed by 5 bases and J by 3 bases, 10 bases remained unmatched. The germline V gene encodes CDR1 SGHVS and CDR2 FQNEAQ. The CDR3 loop spans 16 amino acids. This clonotype was picked up many times. Its antigen is undetermined. The source material, RNA transcripts, was used to amplify TCR beta CDR3 regions. The TCR CDR3 first-round RT-PCR relied on the HTBI primer set. MiXCR, run by TCRdb on the multiplex PCR reads, gives a single entry per CDR3 protein. The sample carries under 550,000 distinct CDR3 sequences, 15% to 20% recorded once.

The chain links TRBV7-8 to TRBJ2-5; TRBD2 matches at 9 bases. Sequenced: blood. This TCR was recovered from a man aged 40-55 years with Graves' ophthalmopathy. Here the CDR3 DNA reads TGTGCCAGCAGCCCAAACCTAGCGGGATTGGAAGAGACCCAGTACTTC. Translating it yields CASSPNLAGLEETQYF.